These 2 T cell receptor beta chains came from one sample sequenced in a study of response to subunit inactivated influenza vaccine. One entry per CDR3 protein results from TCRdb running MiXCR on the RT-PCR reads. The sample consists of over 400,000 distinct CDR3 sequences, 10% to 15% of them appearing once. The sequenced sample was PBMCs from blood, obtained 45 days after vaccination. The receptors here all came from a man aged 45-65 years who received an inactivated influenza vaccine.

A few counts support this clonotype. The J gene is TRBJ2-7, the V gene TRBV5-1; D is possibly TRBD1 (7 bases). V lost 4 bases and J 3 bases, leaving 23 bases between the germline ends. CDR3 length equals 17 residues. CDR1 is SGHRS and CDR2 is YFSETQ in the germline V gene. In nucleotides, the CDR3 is TGCGCCAGCAGCCCCCTAGGAGGGGGCATGCAGGGCTACGAGCAGTACTTC. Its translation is CASSPLGGGMQGYEQYF.

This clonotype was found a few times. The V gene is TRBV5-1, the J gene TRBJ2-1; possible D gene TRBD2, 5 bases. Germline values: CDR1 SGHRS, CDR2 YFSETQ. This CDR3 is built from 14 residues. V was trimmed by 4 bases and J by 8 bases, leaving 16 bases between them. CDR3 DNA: TGCGCCAGCAGCCCAGCACCTAGCACCGATGAGCAGTTCTTC. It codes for CASSPAPSTDEQFF.